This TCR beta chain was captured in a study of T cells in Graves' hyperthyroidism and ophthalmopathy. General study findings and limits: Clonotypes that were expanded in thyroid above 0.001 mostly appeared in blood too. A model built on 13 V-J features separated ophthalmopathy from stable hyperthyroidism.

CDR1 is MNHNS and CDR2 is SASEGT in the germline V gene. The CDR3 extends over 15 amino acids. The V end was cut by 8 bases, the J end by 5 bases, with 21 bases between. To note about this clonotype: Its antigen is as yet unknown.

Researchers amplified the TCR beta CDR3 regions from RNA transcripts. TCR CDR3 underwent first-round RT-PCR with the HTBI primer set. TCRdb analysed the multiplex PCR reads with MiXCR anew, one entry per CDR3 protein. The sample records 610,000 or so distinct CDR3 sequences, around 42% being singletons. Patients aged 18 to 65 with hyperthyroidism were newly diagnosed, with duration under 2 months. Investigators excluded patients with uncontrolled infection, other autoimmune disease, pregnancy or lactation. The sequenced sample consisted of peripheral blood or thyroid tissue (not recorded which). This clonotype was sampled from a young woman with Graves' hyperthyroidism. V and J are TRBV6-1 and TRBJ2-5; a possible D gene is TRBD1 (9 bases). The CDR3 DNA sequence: TGTGCCAGCTGGAGTAGCGGGACAGGGAGGGAGACCCAGTACTTC. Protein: CASWSSGTGRETQYF.